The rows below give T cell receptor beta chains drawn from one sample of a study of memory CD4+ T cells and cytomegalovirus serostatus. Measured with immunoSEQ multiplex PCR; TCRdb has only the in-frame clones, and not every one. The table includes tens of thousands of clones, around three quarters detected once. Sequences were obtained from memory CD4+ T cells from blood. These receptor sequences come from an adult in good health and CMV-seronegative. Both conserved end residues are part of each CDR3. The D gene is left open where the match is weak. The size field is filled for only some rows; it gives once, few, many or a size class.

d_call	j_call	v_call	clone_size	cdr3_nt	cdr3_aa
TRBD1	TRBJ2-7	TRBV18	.	TGTGCCAGCTCAGCCGACAGGGGTGGCTCCTACGAGCAGTACTTC	CASSADRGGSYEQYF
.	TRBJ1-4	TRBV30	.	TGTGCCTGGAGCATGAAGAGGGGTAATGAAAAACTGTTTTTT	CAWSMKRGNEKLFF
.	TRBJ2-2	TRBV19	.	TGTGCCAGTAGTATCAGGGAGACCGGGGAGCTGTTTTTT	CASSIRETGELFF
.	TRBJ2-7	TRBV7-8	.	TGTGCCACCCTGCTAGGTTCCTACGAGCAGTACTTC	CATLLGSYEQYF
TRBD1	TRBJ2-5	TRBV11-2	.	TGTGCCAGCAGCCGTACGACAGGGGCTTGGGAGACCCAGTACTTC	CASSRTTGAWETQYF
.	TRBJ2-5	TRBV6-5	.	TGTGCCAGCGGGAGGCAGACCCAGTACTTC	CASGRQTQYF
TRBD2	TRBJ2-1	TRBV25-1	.	TGTGCCAGCAGTGAATATCGGGAGGGCCAGTTCTTC	CASSEYREGQFF
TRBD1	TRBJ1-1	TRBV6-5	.	TGTGCCAGCAGTTCCATGACAGGGGCCCTGAGGGAAGCTTTCTTT	CASSSMTGALREAFF
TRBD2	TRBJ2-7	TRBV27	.	TGTGCCAGCAGTTATAAGGGAGGGATCGAGCAGTACTTC	CASSYKGGIEQYF
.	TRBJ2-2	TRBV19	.	TGTGCCAGTAGTATTCTCCGGCTAGTCTACACCGGGGAGCTGTTTTTT	CASSILRLVYTGELFF
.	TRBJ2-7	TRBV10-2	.	TGCGCCGGCGGGGACAGCCCCTACGAGCAGTACTTC	CAGGDSPYEQYF
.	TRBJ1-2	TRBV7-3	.	TGTGCCAGCAGCTTAAGTGGGATGGGCTATGGCTACACCTTC	CASSLSGMGYGYTF
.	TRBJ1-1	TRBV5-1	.	TGCGCCAGCAGCTTGCTTCCGACAGGAGTCGGCACTGAAGCTTTCTTT	CASSLLPTGVGTEAFF
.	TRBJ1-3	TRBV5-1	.	TGCGCCAGCAGCCCCTCGGGGTCTGGAAACACCATATATTTT	CASSPSGSGNTIYF
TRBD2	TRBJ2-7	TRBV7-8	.	TGTGCCAGCAGCTTCGCGAGAATTCCGGGACTAGCATCCTACGAGCAGTACTTC	CASSFARIPGLASYEQYF
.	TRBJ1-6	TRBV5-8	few	TGTGCCAGCAGCTTGCAGGGGTGGAATTCACCCCTCCACTTT	CASSLQGWNSPLHF
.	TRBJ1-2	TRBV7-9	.	TGTGCCAGCAGCTTAGCCCGGGCTCGTACCTATGGCTACACCTTC	CASSLARARTYGYTF
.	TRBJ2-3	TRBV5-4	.	TGTGCCAGCAGCTTGGGTGGAGGTTTCAGCACAGATACGCAGTATTTT	CASSLGGGFSTDTQYF
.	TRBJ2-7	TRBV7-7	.	TGTGCTAGCAGCAAAGATGGGGGGACAGAGCAGTACTTC	CASSKDGGTEQYF
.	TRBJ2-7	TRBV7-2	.	TGTGCCAGCAGCTTAGGCTCTAGGAGAAACGAGCAGTACTTC	CASSLGSRRNEQYF
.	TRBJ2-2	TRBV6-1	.	TGTGCCAGCAGTGAACCACCATTTGCGAACACCGGGGAGCTGTTTTTT	CASSEPPFANTGELFF
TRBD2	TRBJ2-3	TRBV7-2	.	TGTGCCAGCAGCTTGCGGGAGGGGTACGATACGCAGTATTTT	CASSLREGYDTQYF
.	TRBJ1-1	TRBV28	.	TGTGCCAGCAGGGGAGGGGTAGCTGAAGCTTTCTTT	CASRGGVAEAFF
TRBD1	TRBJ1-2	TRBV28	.	TGTGCCAGCAGCATATCCGGGACAGGGCGTAACTATGGCTACACCTTC	CASSISGTGRNYGYTF
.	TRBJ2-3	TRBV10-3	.	TGTGCCATCAGTGAGGACTACTCCACAGATACGCAGTATTTT	CAISEDYSTDTQYF
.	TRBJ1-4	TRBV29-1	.	TGCAGCGTTGAAAGGGGGGACGAAAAACTGTTTTTT	CSVERGDEKLFF
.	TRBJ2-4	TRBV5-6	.	TGTGCCAGCAGCAAAACAGGAGTAGCCAAAAACATTCAGTACTTC	CASSKTGVAKNIQYF
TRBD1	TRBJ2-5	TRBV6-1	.	TGTGCCAGCAGGGACAGGGGGTCACAAGAGACCCAGTACTTC	CASRDRGSQETQYF
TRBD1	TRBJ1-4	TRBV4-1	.	TGCGCCAGCAGCCAAAAGGGACAGGGGGCTATGGAACTTGAAAAACTGTTTTTT	CASSQKGQGAMELEKLFF
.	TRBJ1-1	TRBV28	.	TGTGCCAGCAGTTTTGTTACAGTAAGGAACACTGAAGCTTTCTTT	CASSFVTVRNTEAFF
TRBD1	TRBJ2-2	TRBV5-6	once	TGTGCCAGCAGCGGGACAGGGATTGTCACCGGGGAGCTGTTTTTT	CASSGTGIVTGELFF
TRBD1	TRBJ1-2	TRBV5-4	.	TGTGCCAGCAGCAAGGGACAGGAGTATTTCTATGGCTACACCTTC	CASSKGQEYFYGYTF
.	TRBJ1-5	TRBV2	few	TGTGCCAGCATGAGGGACACCAATCAGCCCCAGCATTTT	CASMRDTNQPQHF
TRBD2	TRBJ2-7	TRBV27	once	TGTGCCAGCAGTTTAGAGGCGGGAGGGACCTACGAGCAGTACTTC	CASSLEAGGTYEQYF
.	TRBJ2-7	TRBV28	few	TGTGCCAGCAGCTTAGGGGGTACATTCTACGAGCAGTACTTC	CASSLGGTFYEQYF
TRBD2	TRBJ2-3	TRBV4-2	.	TGTGCCAGCAGCCTACTAGCGGGGGGCACAGATACGCAGTATTTT	CASSLLAGGTDTQYF
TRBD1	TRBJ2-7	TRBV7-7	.	TGTGCTAGCAGCTTGGCCCAGGGGGCGGGTTACGAGCAGTACTTC	CASSLAQGAGYEQYF
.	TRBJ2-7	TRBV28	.	TGTGCCAGCAGCCGACCTGGAAATCGGCGCGAGCAGTACTTC	CASSRPGNRREQYF
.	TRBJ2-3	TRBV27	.	TGTGCCAGCAGTTTTAGCACAGATACGCAGTATTTT	CASSFSTDTQYF
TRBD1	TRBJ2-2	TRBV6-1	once	TGTGCCAACGGACAGGGGGTTACCGGGGAGCTGTTTTTT	CANGQGVTGELFF
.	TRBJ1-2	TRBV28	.	TGTGCCAGCAGTTTAAGGCGCGAGGCGCCCATCTATGGCTACACCTTC	CASSLRREAPIYGYTF
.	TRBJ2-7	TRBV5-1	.	TGCGCCAGCAGTTACGTGGGGGGCGTAGACTACGAGCAGTACTTC	CASSYVGGVDYEQYF
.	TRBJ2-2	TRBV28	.	TGTGCCAGCGGTAAGATGCGGGGAAGCACCGGGGAGCTGTTTTTT	CASGKMRGSTGELFF
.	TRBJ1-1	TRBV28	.	TGTGCCAGCAGCCAACCGGTCGGTGGGAGCCTGACTGAAGCTTTCTTT	CASSQPVGGSLTEAFF
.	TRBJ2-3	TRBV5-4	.	TGTGCCAGCAGCTTGGCAAGCTTTGCGGCGAAAGATACGCAGTATTTT	CASSLASFAAKDTQYF
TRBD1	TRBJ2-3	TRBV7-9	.	TGTGCCAGCAGCGCCTGGACAGGGCGAACAGATACGCAGTATTTT	CASSAWTGRTDTQYF
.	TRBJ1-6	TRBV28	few	TGTGCCAGCAGCTCGGGAGGACAGATAAATTCACCCCTCCACTTT	CASSSGGQINSPLHF
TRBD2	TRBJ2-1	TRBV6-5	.	TGTGCCAGCCATCCAGCGGGAGGGAATGAGCAGTTCTTC	CASHPAGGNEQFF
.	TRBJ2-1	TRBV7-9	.	TGTGCCAGCAGTTCAGTATATGAGCAGTTCTTC	CASSSVYEQFF
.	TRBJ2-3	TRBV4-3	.	TGCGCCAGCAGCCAAGATTCCCTCGCGGAACACACAGATACGCAGTATTTT	CASSQDSLAEHTDTQYF
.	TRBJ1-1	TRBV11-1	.	TGTGCCAGCAGCTTAACGCAGGATGCGGGCACTGAAGCTTTCTTT	CASSLTQDAGTEAFF